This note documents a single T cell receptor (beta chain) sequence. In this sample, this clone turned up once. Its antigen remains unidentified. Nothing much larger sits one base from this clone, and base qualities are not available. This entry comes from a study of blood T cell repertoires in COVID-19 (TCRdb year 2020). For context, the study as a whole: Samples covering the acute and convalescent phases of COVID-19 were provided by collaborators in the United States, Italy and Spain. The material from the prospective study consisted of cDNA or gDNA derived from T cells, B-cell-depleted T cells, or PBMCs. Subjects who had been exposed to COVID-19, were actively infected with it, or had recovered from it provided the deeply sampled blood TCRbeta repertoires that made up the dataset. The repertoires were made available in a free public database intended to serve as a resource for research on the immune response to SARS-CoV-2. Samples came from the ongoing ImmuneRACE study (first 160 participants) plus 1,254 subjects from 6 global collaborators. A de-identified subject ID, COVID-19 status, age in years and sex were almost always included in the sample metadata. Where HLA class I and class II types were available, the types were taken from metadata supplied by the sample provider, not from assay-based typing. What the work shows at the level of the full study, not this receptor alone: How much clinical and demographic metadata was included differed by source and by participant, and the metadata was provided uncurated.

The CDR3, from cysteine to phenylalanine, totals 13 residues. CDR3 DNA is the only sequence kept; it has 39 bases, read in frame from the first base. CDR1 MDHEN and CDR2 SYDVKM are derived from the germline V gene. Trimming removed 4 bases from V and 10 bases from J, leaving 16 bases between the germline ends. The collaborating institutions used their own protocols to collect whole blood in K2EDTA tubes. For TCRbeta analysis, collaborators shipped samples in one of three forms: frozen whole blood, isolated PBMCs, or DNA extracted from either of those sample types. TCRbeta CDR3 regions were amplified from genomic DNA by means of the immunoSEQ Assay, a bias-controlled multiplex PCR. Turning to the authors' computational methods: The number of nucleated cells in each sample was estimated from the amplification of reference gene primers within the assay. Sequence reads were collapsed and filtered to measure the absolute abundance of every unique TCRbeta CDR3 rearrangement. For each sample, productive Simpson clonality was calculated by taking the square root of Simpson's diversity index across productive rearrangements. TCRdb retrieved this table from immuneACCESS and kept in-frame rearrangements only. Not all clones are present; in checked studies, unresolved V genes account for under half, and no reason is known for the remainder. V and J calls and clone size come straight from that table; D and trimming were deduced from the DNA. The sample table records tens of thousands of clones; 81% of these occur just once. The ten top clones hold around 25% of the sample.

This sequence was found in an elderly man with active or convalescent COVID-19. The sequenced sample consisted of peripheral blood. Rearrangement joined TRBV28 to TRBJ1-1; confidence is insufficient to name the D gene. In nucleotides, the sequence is TGTGCCAGCAGTTCGCCGGGAACCAGGCGAGCTTTCTTT. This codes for CASSSPGTRRAFF.